The 21 T cell receptor beta chains given below trace back to one sample, sequenced in a study of OX40 agonist ivuxolimab in advanced cancers. Method: immunoSEQ multiplex PCR; TCRdb's copy keeps in-frame clones and lacks some. The sample has tens of thousands of clones, approximately 86% seen once. The specimen was CD4+ or CD8+ T cells sorted from blood, collected in a trial of the OX40 agonist ivuxolimab. These TCRs come from an adult with an advanced solid tumor such as melanoma, head and neck, liver or kidney cancer.

The gene calls are TRBV28 and TRBJ1-2; D not certain. V lost 2 bases to trimming and J lost 2 bases, with 9 bases between them. Germline CDR1 reads MDHEN; CDR2 reads SYDVKM. The CDR3 spans 14 residues. The CDR3 spells CASSLEGLNYGYTF. For the CDR3, the DNA is TGTGCCAGCAGTTTAGAGGGTTTGAACTATGGCTACACCTTC.

The chain carries TRBV7-2 and TRBJ2-1, with 9 positions matching TRBD1. The CDR3 sequence is 15 residues long. The V gene's germline CDR1 is SGHTA and CDR2 FQGNSA. J lost 8 bases, V lost 3 bases, and 8 bases had no gene match. The CDR3, as DNA: TGTGCCAGCAGCTTTCGACAGGGGGGAGAATATGAGCAGTTCTTC. It specifies CASSFRQGGEYEQFF.

The chain is built from TRBV29-1 and TRBJ2-5; D perhaps matches TRBD2 (6 bases). V was cut by 2 bases and J by 5 bases, with 9 bases left in between. The CDR3 has 12 amino acids. The V gene's germline CDR1 is SQVTM and CDR2 ANQGSEA. The DNA of the CDR3 is TGCAGCGTTGAAAGCGGGTGGGAGACCCAGTACTTC. This sequence encodes CSVESGWETQYF.

This chain links TRBV28 with TRBJ1-5; the D is unclear. The germline V and J ends were trimmed by 4 bases and 9 bases, with 7 bases remaining between them. The CDR3 totals 11 residues. Germline-derived CDR1 and CDR2 are MDHEN and SYDVKM. The CDR3 bases are TGTGCCAGCAGTTCCATGCGGCCCCAGCATTTT. This codes for CASSSMRPQHF.

The J gene is TRBJ2-1, the V gene TRBV27, with TRBD2 as a possible D gene (6 bases). The germline V gene encodes CDR1 MNHEY and CDR2 SMNVEV (reference sequence). Trimming shortened V by 5 bases and J by 4 bases, and 9 bases separated the two germline ends. This CDR3 has 13 residues. CDR3 DNA: TGTGCCAGCAGTGCGGGACTGTACAATGAGCAGTTCTTC. Its protein is CASSAGLYNEQFF.

The rearrangement links TRBV7-2 to TRBJ2-3, with 8 bases identical to TRBD2. V shed 5 bases, J shed 0 bases, and the junction held 7 bases outside the gene matches. The CDR3 covers 16 residues. The germline CDR1 and CDR2 sequences are SGHTA and FQGNSA. The CDR3 nucleotides are TGTGCCAGCAGCCCAGGGCCTAGCGGGAGCACAGATACGCAGTATTTT. Its translation: CASSPGPSGSTDTQYF.

The rearrangement uses TRBV11-2 and TRBJ2-5, with D possibly TRBD1 on 7 matching bases. This CDR3 spans 13 amino acids. The germline V and J ends were trimmed by 5 bases and 5 bases, with 12 bases remaining between them. CDR1 is SGHAT, CDR2 FQNNGV, per germline. CDR3 DNA: TGTGCCAGCAGCGTACCAGGGGGGGAGACCCAGTACTTC. Its translation: CASSVPGGETQYF.

This rearrangement joins TRBV5-5 to TRBJ2-6; tentatively, D is TRBD2 (5 bases). The CDR3 length is 15 residues. V gave up 3 bases and J gave up 1 base, with 8 bases separating them. CDR1 and CDR2 from the germline V gene are SGHKS and YYEKEE (reference sequence). CDR3 protein: CASSSTRSGANVLTF. CDR3 DNA: TGTGCCAGCAGCTCCACTAGGTCTGGGGCCAACGTCCTGACTTTC.

The chain combines TRBV9 with TRBJ2-1; D not certain. Trimming stripped 0 bases from V and 3 bases from J, with 16 bases between. The CDR3 runs to 17 residues. The germline V gene encodes CDR1 SGDLS and CDR2 YYNGEE. Written as DNA, the CDR3 is TGTGCCAGCAGCGTAGCTCCGTCCAGTCTTCACTACAATGAGCAGTTCTTC. This gives the protein CASSVAPSSLHYNEQFF.

This clone came up once. The chain employs TRBV5-1 and TRBJ1-1; no definite D call. V shed 1 base and J shed 5 bases, with 15 bases lying between them. CDR1 and CDR2 (germline): SGHRS, YFSETQ. The length of the CDR3 is 15 residues. As DNA, the CDR3 is TGCGCCAGCAGCTTGTCATCTGCGGGGAAGACTGAAGCTTTCTTT. This gives the protein CASSLSSAGKTEAFF.

This chain links TRBV12-5 with TRBJ2-1, with TRBD2 matching 12 bases. The CDR3 loop spans 15 amino acids. Germline lookup yields CDR1 LGHNT and CDR2 FRNRAP. With 5 bases clipped from V and 1 base from J, the junction kept 0 bases outside the gene matches. CDR3 DNA: TGTGCTAGTGGTCTAGCGGGAGGGTCCTACAATGAGCAGTTCTTC. Its translation: CASGLAGGSYNEQFF.

This clone was counted a few times. This chain connects TRBV19 to TRBJ1-5; 8 nucleotides line up with TRBD1. V shed 0 bases, J shed 2 bases, and the junction held 0 bases outside the gene matches. This CDR3 comprises 15 residues. In germline, CDR1 is LNHDA, CDR2 SQIVND (reference sequence). The DNA of the CDR3 is TGTGCCAGTAGTATAGAGGACAGGGGCAATCAGCCCCAGCATTTT. This encodes CASSIEDRGNQPQHF.

The chain recombines TRBV5-5 with TRBJ2-3; no clear D. Germline V gene data show CDR1 as SGHKS and CDR2 as YYEKEE (reference sequence). V lost 0 bases and J lost 1, with 12 bases in between. The CDR3 totals 16 residues. The CDR3 bases are TGTGCCAGCAGCTTGGGGTATCCAACAGGCACAGATACGCAGTATTTT. Protein product: CASSLGYPTGTDTQYF. The whole variable domain, remainder taken from reference TRBV5-5 and TRBJ2-3, is DAGVTQSPTHLIKTRGQQVTLRCSPISGHKSVSWYQQVLGQGPQFIFQYYEKEERGRGNFPDRFSARQFPNYSSELNVNALLLGDSALYLCASSLGYPTGTDTQYFGPGTRLTVL.

CDR3 sequence (DNA): TGTGCCAGCGGGTCGGGACGGGGTTTCTACTTC. Translated, it gives CASGSGRGFYF. The chain uses TRBV6-1 and TRBJ2-7; D may correspond to TRBD1 or TRBD2 (5 bases each). Germline V gene data show CDR1 as MNHNS and CDR2 as SASEGT. The CDR3 sequence is 11 residues long. The V end lost 8 bases, the J end lost 13 bases, and 18 bases lay between the germline ends.

V usage is TRBV28 and J usage is TRBJ1-4; D not certain. Germline V gene lookup returns CDR1 MDHEN and CDR2 SYDVKM. This CDR3 region has 14 residues. V was shortened by 4 bases and J by 3 bases, with 9 bases between the two germline ends. CDR3 sequence: CASSSTMSNEKLFF. The DNA for the CDR3 is TGTGCCAGCAGTTCGACAATGTCTAATGAAAAACTGTTTTTT.

The rearrangement links TRBV6-5 to TRBJ2-1; possibly TRBD2 for D (5 bases). Germline CDR1 MNHEY, CDR2 SVGAGI. Trimming cost V 2 bases and J 13 bases, with 15 bases left between them. CDR3 length: 13 residues. The CDR3 DNA sequence: TGTGCCAGCAGTTACGTTCTCGGGCGGGTTCAGTTCTTC. Translating gives CASSYVLGRVQFF.

The chain couples TRBV29-1 to TRBJ2-1; maybe TRBD2 (5 bases). The CDR3 totals 13 residues. Germline lookup yields CDR1 SQVTM and CDR2 ANQGSEA. Trimming removed 7 bases at V and 7 bases at J, with 17 bases between. The CDR3 protein is CSASGVFSNEQFF. CDR3 sequence (DNA): TGCAGCGCCTCCGGGGTGTTCAGTAATGAGCAGTTCTTC.

The chain is built from TRBV14 and TRBJ2-5; D may be TRBD2 (5 bases). The CDR3 totals 15 residues. Between the trimmed V and J ends, which lost 1 base and 2 bases, there was a span of 11 bases. The germline gives CDR1 SGHDN, CDR2 FVKESK. The CDR3 region is CASSQGASWQETQYF. The CDR3 DNA is TGTGCCAGCAGCCAAGGGGCTAGCTGGCAAGAGACCCAGTACTTC.

The rearrangement links TRBV12-2 to TRBJ2-7; TRBD2, the table's D call, was not compared with the DNA. TRBV12-2 is designated a pseudogene. The CDR3 loop spans 12 amino acids. The CDR3 spells CASRLNPVEQYF. As DNA, the CDR3 is TGTGCAAGTCGCTTAAATCCCGTGGAGCAGTACTTC.

The CDR3 nucleotides are TGCGCCAGCAGTGAGTCGTTTCTCGCGCGGACAGGGGAGTACGAGCAGTACTTC. This sequence encodes CASSESFLARTGEYEQYF. This chain uses TRBV10-1 with TRBJ2-7, with 9 bases that match TRBD1. Germline assignment: CDR1 WNHNN and CDR2 SYGVQD (reference sequence). The ends lost 0 bases at V and 4 bases at J; junction bases unmatched: 13. The CDR3 has 18 amino acids.

The chain carries TRBV7-8 and TRBJ2-2; 11 nucleotides line up with TRBD2. The V gene's germline CDR1 is SGHVS and CDR2 FQNEAQ. V lost 2 bases, J lost 5 bases, and 1 base stayed unmatched. This CDR3 is 15 amino acids long. The CDR3: CASSLWTSGTGELFF. The DNA of the CDR3 is TGTGCCAGCAGCTTATGGACTAGCGGGACCGGGGAGCTGTTTTTT. Based on the CDR3 plus reference TRBV7-8 and TRBJ2-2, the full variable domain is GAGVSQSPRYKVAKRGQDVALRCDPISGHVSLFWYQQALGQGPEFLTYFQNEAQLDKSGLPSDRFFAERPEGSVSTLKIQRTQQEDSAVYLCASSLWTSGTGELFFGEGSRLTVL.